This entry features one T cell receptor (beta chain) sequence. The specificity of this receptor is unknown. The sample holds no much larger clone one base away, and base qualities are not on file. As encoded in the germline V gene (reference sequence), CDR1 is MNHEY while CDR2 is SMNVEV. The CDR3 sequence holds 15 residues, the cysteine and phenylalanine included. This entry keeps only the CDR3 DNA: 45 bases, framed from base 1. V is shortened by 6 bases, J by 1 base, and the region joining them spans 12 bases. The time point tag for this specimen amounts to: approximately 25 months on ibrutinib. Approximately 2 micrograms of genomic DNA were extracted from cryopreserved PBMCs for TCR beta library preparation. High-throughput TCR beta sequencing was performed on longitudinal blood samples from CLL patients receiving ibrutinib monotherapy. Patients were enrolled in a phase 2 open-label single-center ibrutinib monotherapy trial.

This sample is drawn from a study of cytotoxic CD8 clonotypes in ibrutinib-treated CLL (dated by TCRdb to the early 2020s). Background for the entire study: The cohort was composed of some twelve relapsed/refractory and around 15 treatment-naive patients; IGHV unmutated status was identified in roughly 17 patients. Partial responses were observed in 24 patients and complete responses in 2; after a median follow-up of 68 months, remission was maintained in 14 patients and progression was observed in about twelve. Response samples were obtained after a median of around eleven months of treatment, with a range of about 6 to 36 months. An average of around 250,000 productive templates and about 100,000 productive rearrangements was obtained per sample. Of the 90 or so participants in the trial, approximately 26 had longitudinal samples available. Cryopreserved peripheral blood mononuclear cells were obtained before treatment, at response, and at either sustained remission or disease progression. Every sample from remission and from progressive disease was obtained while the patients were still on ibrutinib. The study at large found these results: At baseline, clonality was higher than in age-matched healthy donors and showed a strong correlation with circulating CD8+ T-cell counts. Public clonotypes were found to be uncommon and were observed to contract or remain stable during treatment; the increase in clonality was shown to reflect expansion of private clonotypes at ibrutinib response. Sampling times were not matched between sustained-remission and progressing patients, and lymph node repertoires were not studied. Clonality increased at ibrutinib response, stayed stable in sustained remission, and fell back toward baseline at progression.

Each clonotype received, on average, around 10x coverage in deep resolution sequencing performed on a MiSeq, where the target depth lay between 1 in 1 million and 1 in 200,000 T cells. The immunoSEQ hsTCRB Kit was used to generate TCR beta libraries. The original methods were these. ImmunoSEQ Data Assistant and ImmunoSEQ Analyzer were used for data analysis, and V, D and J genes were assigned according to IMGT definitions. Clonality, which ranges from 0 to 1, was calculated as one minus the normalized Shannon entropy of productive rearrangement frequencies. Only overrepresented clonotypes making up at least 0.05% of the repertoire of each patient were included in the public clonotype analysis. Some 12 age-matched healthy donor repertoires from immuneACCESS served as clonality controls. In its TCRdb copy, this immuneACCESS table keeps in-frame sequences only and misses some clones. Where compared with another copy, unresolved V genes explain less than half of these, and the others have no known cause. The V and J calls and the clone size are those of that table, but D and trimming were determined from the DNA. A total of under 150,000 clones appear in this sample, 84% of them only once. The ten largest account for 3% to 4% of the sample.

This receptor was obtained from a human donor with chronic lymphocytic leukemia. The starting material was PBMCs, obtained after 24 months of ibrutinib treatment. The sequence links TRBV27 to TRBJ2-2, and TRBD1 may be the D gene, going by 5 matching bases. The CDR3: CASRHLDRNTGELFF. Here is the DNA: TGTGCCAGCAGACACCTCGACAGGAACACCGGGGAGCTGTTTTTT.